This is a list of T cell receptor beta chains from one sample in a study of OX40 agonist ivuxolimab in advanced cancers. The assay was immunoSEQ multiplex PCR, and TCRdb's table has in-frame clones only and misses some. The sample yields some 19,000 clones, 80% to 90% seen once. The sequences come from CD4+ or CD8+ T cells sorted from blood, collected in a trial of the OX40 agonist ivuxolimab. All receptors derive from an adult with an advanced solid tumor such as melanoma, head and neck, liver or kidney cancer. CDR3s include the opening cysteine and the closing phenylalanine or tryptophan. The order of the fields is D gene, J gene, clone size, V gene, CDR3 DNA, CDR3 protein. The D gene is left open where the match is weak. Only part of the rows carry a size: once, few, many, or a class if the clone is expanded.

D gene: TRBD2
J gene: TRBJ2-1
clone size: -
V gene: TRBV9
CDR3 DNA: TGTGCCAGCAGCGCCCCGACTAGCGGGAGGTTCGGTGAGCAGTTCTTC
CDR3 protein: CASSAPTSGRFGEQFF

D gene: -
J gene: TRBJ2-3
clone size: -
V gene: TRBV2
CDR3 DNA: TGTGCCAGCAGTGACGGGTTTCACACAGATACGCAGTATTTT
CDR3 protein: CASSDGFHTDTQYF

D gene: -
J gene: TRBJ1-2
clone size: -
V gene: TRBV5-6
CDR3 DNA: TGTGCCAGCAGCTTGGTAGGGAACTATGGCTACACCTTC
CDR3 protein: CASSLVGNYGYTF

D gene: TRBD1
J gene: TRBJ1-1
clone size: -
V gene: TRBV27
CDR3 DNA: TGTGCCAGCAGTCCGGACAGGGTAACTGAAGCTTTCTTT
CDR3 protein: CASSPDRVTEAFF

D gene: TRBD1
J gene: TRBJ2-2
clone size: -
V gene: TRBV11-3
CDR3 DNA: TGTGCCAGCAGCGGCCGACAGGGGGCTAACACCGGGGAGCTGTTTTTT
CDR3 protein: CASSGRQGANTGELFF

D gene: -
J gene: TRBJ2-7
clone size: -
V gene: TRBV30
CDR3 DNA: TGTGCCTGGGGTATATACGAGCAGTACTTC
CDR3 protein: CAWGIYEQYF

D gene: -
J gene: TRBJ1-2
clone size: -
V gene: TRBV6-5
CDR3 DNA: TGTGCCAGCAGTCTATTACACGGAGGGGATGGCTACACCTTC
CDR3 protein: CASSLLHGGDGYTF

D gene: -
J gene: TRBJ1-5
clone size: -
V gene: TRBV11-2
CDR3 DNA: TGTGCCAGCAGCCTTTCCCTCTATAGCAATCAGCCCCAGCATTTT
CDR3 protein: CASSLSLYSNQPQHF

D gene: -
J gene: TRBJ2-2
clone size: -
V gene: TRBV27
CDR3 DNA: TGTGCCAGCAGATCTGTGAACACCGGGGAGCTGTTTTTT
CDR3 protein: CASRSVNTGELFF

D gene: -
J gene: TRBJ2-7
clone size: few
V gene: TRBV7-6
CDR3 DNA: TGTGCCAGCAGTTCCACTCTTCAGGGATACGAGCAGTACTTC
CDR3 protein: CASSSTLQGYEQYF

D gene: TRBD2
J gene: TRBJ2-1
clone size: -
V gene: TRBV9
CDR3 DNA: TGTGCCAGCAGCGTAACCACTAGCGGGAGCAATGAGCAGTTCTTC
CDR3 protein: CASSVTTSGSNEQFF

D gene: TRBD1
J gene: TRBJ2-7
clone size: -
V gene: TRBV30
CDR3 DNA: TGTGCCTGGAGTGCCGGACAGGGCGATTCCTACGAGCAGTACTTC
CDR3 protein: CAWSAGQGDSYEQYF

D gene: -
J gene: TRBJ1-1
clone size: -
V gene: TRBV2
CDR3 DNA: TGTGCCAGCACCGGGACAATGAACACTGAAGCTTTCTTT
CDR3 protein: CASTGTMNTEAFF

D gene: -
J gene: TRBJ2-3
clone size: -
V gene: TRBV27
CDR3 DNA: TGTGCCAGCAGTTTAGGCAGGTGGGGCGATACGCAGTATTTT
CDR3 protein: CASSLGRWGDTQYF

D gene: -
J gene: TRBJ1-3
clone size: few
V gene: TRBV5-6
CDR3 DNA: TGTGCCAGCAGCTTGACGGGATTTGGAAACACCATATATTTT
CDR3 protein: CASSLTGFGNTIYF

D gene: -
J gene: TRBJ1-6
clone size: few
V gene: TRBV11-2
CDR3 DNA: TGTGCCAGCAGCTTAGAAGTGGCCCCACCCCTCCACTTT
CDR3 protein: CASSLEVAPPLHF

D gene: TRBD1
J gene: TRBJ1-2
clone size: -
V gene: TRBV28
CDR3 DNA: TGTGCCAGCAGTTTAGGGACAGGGGATGGCTACACCTTC
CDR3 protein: CASSLGTGDGYTF

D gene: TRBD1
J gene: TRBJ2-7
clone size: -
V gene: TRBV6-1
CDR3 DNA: TGTGCCAGCAATGGCAGGACAGGGGTCGACGAGCAGTACTTC
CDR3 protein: CASNGRTGVDEQYF

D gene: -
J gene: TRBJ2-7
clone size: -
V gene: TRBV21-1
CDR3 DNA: TGTGCCAGCACCCCGACGGCATACGAGCAGTACTTC
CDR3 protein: CASTPTAYEQYF

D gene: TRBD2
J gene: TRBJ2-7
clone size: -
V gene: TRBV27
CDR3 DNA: TGTGCCAGCAGTTCGGGACTAGCCTTACTCGGCGAGCAGTACTTC
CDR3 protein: CASSSGLALLGEQYF

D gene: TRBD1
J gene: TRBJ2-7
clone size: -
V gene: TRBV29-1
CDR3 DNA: TGCAGCGTCTTGACAGGGCCGGGGACCGAGCAGTACTTC
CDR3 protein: CSVLTGPGTEQYF

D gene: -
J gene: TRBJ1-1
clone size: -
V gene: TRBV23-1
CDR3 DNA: TGCGCCAGCAGTCAATCGGCGGAAGGGCAGCAGAACACTGAAGCTTTCTTT
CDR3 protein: CASSQSAEGQQNTEAFF

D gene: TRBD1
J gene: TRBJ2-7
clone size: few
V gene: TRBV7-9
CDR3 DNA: TGTGCCAGCAGCTCCGGACAGGGAGGCGAGCAGTACTTC
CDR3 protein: CASSSGQGGEQYF

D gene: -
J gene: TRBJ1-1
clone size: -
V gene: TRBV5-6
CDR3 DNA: TGTGCCAGCAGCTTGCGTTCTGTCGCAGGTTTTGCTGAAGCTTTCTTT
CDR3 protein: CASSLRSVAGFAEAFF

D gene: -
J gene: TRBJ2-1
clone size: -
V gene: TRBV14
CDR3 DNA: TGTGCCAGCAGCCAACACAGGGTCCCCTACAATGAGCAGTTCTTC
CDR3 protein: CASSQHRVPYNEQFF

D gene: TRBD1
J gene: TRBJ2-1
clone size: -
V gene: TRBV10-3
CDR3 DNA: TGTGCCATCAGCGGCTGGGACAGCTCGACTCTGCCGGGGAGCTCCTACAATGAGCAGTTCTTC
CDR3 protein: CAISGWDSSTLPGSSYNEQFF

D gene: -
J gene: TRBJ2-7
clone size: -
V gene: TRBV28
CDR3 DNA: TGTGCCAGCAGCCAGGTCGGCGGGGATGCCTACGAGCAGTACTTC
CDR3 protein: CASSQVGGDAYEQYF

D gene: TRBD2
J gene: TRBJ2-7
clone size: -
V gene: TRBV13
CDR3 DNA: TGTGCCAGCAGCTTGGGTCTAGCGGGCTACGAGCAGTACTTC
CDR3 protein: CASSLGLAGYEQYF

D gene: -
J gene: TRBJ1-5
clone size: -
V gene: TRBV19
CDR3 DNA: TGTGCCAGTAGCCGATCTCTCGGACGGGTCAATCAGCCCCAGCATTTT
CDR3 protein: CASSRSLGRVNQPQHF

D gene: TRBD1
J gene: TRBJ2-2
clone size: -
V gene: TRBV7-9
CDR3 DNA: TGTGCCAGCAGCTCTGGACAGGGAGGAACCGGGGAGCTGTTTTTT
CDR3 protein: CASSSGQGGTGELFF

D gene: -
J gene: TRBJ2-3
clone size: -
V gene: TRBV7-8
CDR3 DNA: TGTGCCAGCAGCGTGACAGGATTTCAAGATACGCAGTATTTT
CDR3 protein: CASSVTGFQDTQYF

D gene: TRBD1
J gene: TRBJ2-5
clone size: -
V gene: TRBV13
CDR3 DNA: TGTGCCAGCAGCCTAGGACAGGGAGGGACCCAGTACTTC
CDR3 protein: CASSLGQGGTQYF

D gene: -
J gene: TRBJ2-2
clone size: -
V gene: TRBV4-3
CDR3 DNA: TGCGCCAGCAGCCTGGATGACACCGGGGAGCTGTTTTTT
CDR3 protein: CASSLDDTGELFF

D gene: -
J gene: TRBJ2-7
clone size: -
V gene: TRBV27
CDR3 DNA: TGTGCCAGCAGTGGGGCAGGGCGGTCCTACGAGCAGTACTTC
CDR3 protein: CASSGAGRSYEQYF

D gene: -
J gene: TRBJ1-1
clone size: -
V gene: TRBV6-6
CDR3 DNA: TGTGCCAGCAGTACGACAGAGAACACTGAAGCTTTCTTT
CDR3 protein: CASSTTENTEAFF

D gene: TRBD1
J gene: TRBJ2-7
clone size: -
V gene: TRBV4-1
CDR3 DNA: TGCGCCAGCAGCCAACCGGGACAGTCCTACGAGCAGTACTTC
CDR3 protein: CASSQPGQSYEQYF

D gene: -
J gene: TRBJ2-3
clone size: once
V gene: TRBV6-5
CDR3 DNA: TGTGCCAGCAGTTACGGGGAGAGGGACACGCAGTATTTT
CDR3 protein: CASSYGERDTQYF

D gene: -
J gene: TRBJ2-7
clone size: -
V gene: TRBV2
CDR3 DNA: TGTGCCAGCAGCCTTCCAGGGTTTAGCTACGAGCAGTACTTC
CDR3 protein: CASSLPGFSYEQYF

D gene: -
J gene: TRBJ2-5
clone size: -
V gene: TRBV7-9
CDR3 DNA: TGTGCCAGCAGCTTAGCGGTGGAAGAGACCCAGTACTTC
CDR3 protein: CASSLAVEETQYF

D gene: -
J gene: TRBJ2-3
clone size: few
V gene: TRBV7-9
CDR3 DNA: TGTGCCAGCAGCGTCGTCAAAGGTACGCAGTATTTT
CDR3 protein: CASSVVKGTQYF

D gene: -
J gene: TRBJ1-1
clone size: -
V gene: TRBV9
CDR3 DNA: TGTGCCAGCAGCGTAGGAGGAACTCACACTGAAGCTTTCTTT
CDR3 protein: CASSVGGTHTEAFF

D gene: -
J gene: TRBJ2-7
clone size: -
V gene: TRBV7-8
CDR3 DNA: TGTGCCAGCAGCCCTTCGGTCTACGAGCAGTACTTC
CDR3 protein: CASSPSVYEQYF

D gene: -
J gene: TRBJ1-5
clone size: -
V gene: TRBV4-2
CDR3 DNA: TGTGCCAGCAGCCAAGATTTTAGCTGGGGGGAGGGTAGCAATCAGCCCCAGCATTTT
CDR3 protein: CASSQDFSWGEGSNQPQHF